These 19 T cell receptor beta chains were all obtained from the same sample, sequenced in a study of OX40 agonist ivuxolimab in advanced cancers. Here immunoSEQ multiplex PCR was the method, and the copy in TCRdb shows in-frame clones only, minus some. This sample has about 68,000 clones, with roughly nine tenths found just once. The sample here was CD4+ or CD8+ T cells sorted from blood, taken in a trial of the OX40 agonist ivuxolimab. The receptor source for this set is an adult with an advanced solid tumor such as melanoma, head and neck, liver or kidney cancer.

V usage is TRBV12-5 and J usage is TRBJ1-2; D perhaps matches TRBD1 (6 bases). The ends were cut back, 4 bases at V and 3 bases at J, with 15 bases in the middle. CDR1 and CDR2 from the germline V gene are LGHNT and FRNRAP. CDR3 length: 15 residues. The CDR3 DNA reads TGTGCTAGTGGTTCCGGGACGGGGGCCTACTATGGCTACACCTTC. Its translation: CASGSGTGAYYGYTF.

This chain connects TRBV7-3 to TRBJ2-6; tentatively, D is TRBD2 (5 bases). The CDR3 is 15 amino acids. Trimming stripped 2 bases from V and 2 bases from J, with 7 bases between. CDR1 SGHTA and CDR2 FQGTGA come from the germline V gene. Here the CDR3 reads CASSLEGPGANVLTF. Written as DNA, the CDR3 is TGTGCCAGCAGCTTAGAGGGTCCTGGGGCCAACGTCCTGACTTTC.

The gene calls are TRBV18 and TRBJ1-2; TRBD1 aligns across 12 bases. Germline V gene sequence: CDR1 KGHSH, CDR2 LQKENI. Unmatched junction bases numbered 10, after V lost 6 bases and J lost 8 bases. The CDR3 extends over 15 amino acids. The CDR3 is CASSLATGTGGGYTF. In nucleotides, the CDR3 is TGTGCCAGCTCTCTAGCTACCGGGACAGGGGGCGGCTACACCTTC. The variable domain in full, with the rest retrieved from reference TRBV18 and TRBJ1-2, is NAGVMQNPRHLVRRRGQEARLRCSPMKGHSHVYWYRQLPEEGLKFMVYLQKENIIDESGMPKERFSAEFPKEGPSILRIQQVVRGDSAAYFCASSLATGTGGGYTFGSGTRLTVV.

The V and J genes are TRBV29-1 and TRBJ2-3, with no clear D. This CDR3 is 14 amino acids long. Germline loops: CDR1 SQVTM, CDR2 ANQGSEA. Trimming removed 3 bases at V and 0 bases at J, with 10 bases between. CDR3 amino acids: CSVDEARSTDTQYF. DNA for the CDR3: TGCAGCGTTGATGAGGCTAGGAGCACAGATACGCAGTATTTT.

This clone has a handful of counts. The rearrangement links TRBV30 to TRBJ1-1, with TRBD1 as a possible D gene (6 bases). CDR1 is GTSNPN and CDR2 is SVGIG in the germline V gene (reference sequence). Trimming took 2 bases from V and 1 from J, leaving 14 bases between them. The CDR3 runs to 15 residues. CDR3 nucleotide sequence: TGTGCCTGGAGTCATGCTATGACAGGGAACACTGAAGCTTTCTTT. Translated, it gives CAWSHAMTGNTEAFF.

The chain uses TRBV5-3 and TRBJ2-7; a weak D match, TRBD2 (6 bases). TRBV5-3 belongs to the ORF category, with a function that is uncertain. The length of the CDR3 is 14 residues. V lost 5 bases, J lost 0 bases, and 12 bases lay in between. The CDR3 bases are TGTGCCAGAAGGGTCGGGAGTTACTCCTACGAGCAGTACTTC. It codes for CARRVGSYSYEQYF.

The gene calls are TRBV7-2 and TRBJ2-1; D may be TRBD2 (6 bases). The CDR3 is made up of 12 amino acids. Germline V gene lookup returns CDR1 SGHTA and CDR2 FQGNSA. V lost 6 bases, J lost 7 bases, and 10 bases lay in between. This CDR3 reads CASRGRGNEQFF. The CDR3 nucleotides read TGTGCCAGCAGAGGGCGGGGTAATGAGCAGTTCTTC.

This chain links TRBV7-9 with TRBJ1-4; the D gene is possibly TRBD1 (5 bases). The germline V gene encodes CDR1 SEHNR and CDR2 FQNEAQ (reference sequence). Trimming removed 11 bases at V and 6 bases at J, with 13 bases between. This CDR3 contains 12 residues. The CDR3 protein is CAWGEADEKLFF. Here the CDR3 DNA reads TGTGCCTGGGGGGAGGCGGATGAAAAACTGTTTTTT. Using reference TRBV7-9 and TRBJ1-4 for the parts outside the CDR3, the full variable domain is DTGVSQNPRHKITKRGQNVTFRCDPISEHNRLYWYRQTLGQGPEFLTYFQNEAQLEKSRLLSDRFSAERPKGSFSTLEIQRTEQGDSAMYLCAWGEADEKLFFGSGTQLSVL.

V usage is TRBV18 and J usage is TRBJ2-7; 7 bases fit TRBD1. Germline V gene sequence: CDR1 KGHSH, CDR2 LQKENI. There are 17 residues in the CDR3. V lost 1 base and J lost 3; bases outside the gene matches: 12. CDR3: CASSPRLNGGQSYEQYF. The CDR3 DNA follows: TGTGCCAGCTCACCACGTCTGAATGGGGGACAGAGCTACGAGCAGTACTTC.

Here the CDR3 reads CASSLQGARQPQHF. CDR3 sequence (DNA): TGTGCCAGCAGCCTACAGGGGGCAAGACAGCCCCAGCATTTT. The V gene is TRBV28, the J gene TRBJ1-5; 9 bases map to TRBD1. CDR1 is MDHEN and CDR2 is SYDVKM in the germline V gene. Unmatched junction bases numbered 7, after V lost 6 bases and J lost 7 bases. CDR3 length: 14 amino acids.

The gene calls are TRBV7-9 and TRBJ2-5; TRBD1 matches 9 bases. This CDR3 region has 15 residues. Trimming cost V 5 bases and J 5 bases; bases outside gene matches: 9. Germline CDR1 reads SEHNR; CDR2 reads FQNEAQ (reference sequence). The CDR3 DNA follows: TGTGCCAGCAGCCCCCCGGGACAGGGAAGGGAGACCCAGTACTTC. Protein sequence: CASSPPGQGRETQYF.

The chain is built from TRBV6-6 and TRBJ2-7; D perhaps matches TRBD2 (5 bases). The CDR3 length is 15 residues. Trimming took 1 base from V and 1 from J, leaving 11 bases between them. Germline V gene data show CDR1 as MNHNY and CDR2 as SVGAGI (reference sequence). CDR3 loop: CASSYFAGPSYEQYF. CDR3 sequence (DNA): TGTGCCAGCAGTTACTTTGCGGGCCCGTCCTACGAGCAGTACTTC.

The chain is built from TRBV5-1 and TRBJ2-7; TRBD1 matches at 8 bases. After removal of 4 bases from V and 3 bases from J, the junction contained 6 bases not matched to a gene. The CDR3 is 14 amino acids. Germline values: CDR1 SGHRS, CDR2 YFSETQ. The CDR3: CASSPDRGSYEQYF. The CDR3 nucleotides read TGCGCCAGCAGCCCAGACAGGGGAAGCTACGAGCAGTACTTC.

The V gene is TRBV6-5, the J gene TRBJ1-2, with D unclear. This CDR3 region has 15 residues. V was shortened by 6 bases and J by 2 bases, with 16 bases between the two germline ends. Germline V gene data show CDR1 as MNHEY and CDR2 as SVGAGI. The CDR3 DNA reads as TGTGCCAGCAGGGTGAGGGTTGTCCACAACTATGGCTACACCTTC. It translates to CASRVRVVHNYGYTF.

The chain links TRBV15 to TRBJ2-2, with D possibly being TRBD1 or TRBD2 (6 bases each). This CDR3 comprises 17 residues. CDR1 is LNHNV, CDR2 YYDKDF, per germline (reference sequence). Trimming took off 1 base at V and 8 bases at J, with 20 bases between the two ends. Here the CDR3 reads CATSRGPTRGGPGELFF. The CDR3 DNA sequence: TGTGCCACCAGCAGAGGCCCGACTAGAGGGGGACCGGGGGAGCTGTTTTTT.

This sequence joins TRBV6-1 and TRBJ2-7; D perhaps matches TRBD2 (6 bases). The CDR3 contains 16 residues. Germline V gene lookup returns CDR1 MNHNS and CDR2 SASEGT. V lost 4 bases and J 1 base, leaving 17 bases between the germline ends. CDR3 sequence reads: CASSGGLLGGSYEQYF. DNA for the CDR3: TGTGCCAGCAGTGGGGGACTCTTGGGGGGTTCCTACGAGCAGTACTTC.

This chain joins TRBV7-9 and TRBJ1-4; D possibly corresponds to TRBD1 (6 bases). Trimming removed 5 bases at V and 0 bases at J, with 13 bases between. Germline V gives CDR1 SEHNR, CDR2 FQNEAQ (reference sequence). This CDR3 comprises 16 residues. CDR3 nucleotide sequence: TGTGCCAGCAGCCCTCGTACAGGGTCAACTAATGAAAAACTGTTTTTT. As protein: CASSPRTGSTNEKLFF.

The V and J genes are TRBV18 and TRBJ2-1, with TRBD2 identical over 7 bases. The CDR3 covers 17 residues. Germline loops: CDR1 KGHSH, CDR2 LQKENI. V trimming: 3 bases; J trimming: 8 bases; junction bases outside the gene matches: 16. The CDR3 region is CASSPLSGGSPTHEQFF. The CDR3 nucleotides are TGTGCCAGCTCACCCCTTAGCGGCGGGAGTCCGACCCATGAGCAGTTCTTC.

This chain links TRBV9 with TRBJ2-1; TRBD2 matches at 9 bases. From germline, CDR1 is SGDLS and CDR2 YYNGEE. This CDR3 has 18 residues. J lost 5 bases, V lost 4 bases, and 16 bases had no gene match. Written as DNA, the CDR3 is TGTGCCAGCAGCTGGGGAGGGGACGGCGGGAGGGCTGACAATGAGCAGTTCTTC. Encoded protein: CASSWGGDGGRADNEQFF.